The subject of this entry is one T cell receptor (beta chain). What it binds is unknown. The CDR3 has 15 residues. The germline V gene has CDR1 SGHRS and CDR2 YFSETQ. The ends lost 1 base at V and 9 bases at J; junction bases unmatched: 7. The sample originates from a study of T cell clones after liver transplantation. The method was immunoSEQ multiplex PCR; TCRdb's version includes in-frame clones alone and lacks a portion of them. The sample carries about 70,000 clones, over 70% recorded once. The study's findings and limits: Conclusions were preliminary, with small, heterogeneous patient groups.

The sequencing used CD4+ T cells from blood, collected 12 months after liver transplant. The chain carries TRBV5-1 and TRBJ2-1; 10 bases line up with TRBD2. The TCR comes from a human patient who received a liver transplant. Certain T cells may be donor cells from the graft. CDR3 residues: CASSLTAGGPGEQFF. For the CDR3, the DNA is TGCGCCAGCAGCTTGACAGCGGGAGGGCCGGGTGAGCAGTTCTTC.